This T cell receptor (beta chain) stems from a study of blood T cell repertoires in COVID-19 (dated by TCRdb to between 2020 and 2021). A note on the overall study: Samples covering the acute and convalescent phases of COVID-19 were provided by collaborators in the United States, Italy and Spain. The material from the prospective study consisted of cDNA or gDNA derived from T cells, B-cell-depleted T cells, or PBMCs. Subjects who had been exposed to COVID-19, were actively infected with it, or had recovered from it provided the deeply sampled blood TCRbeta repertoires that made up the dataset. The repertoires were made available in a free public database intended to serve as a resource for research on the immune response to SARS-CoV-2. The samples were drawn from the first 160 participants of the ongoing ImmuneRACE study and from under 1,500 subjects provided by 6 global collaborators. Sample metadata almost always included a de-identified subject ID, COVID-19 status, age in years and sex. HLA class I and class II types, where available, came from metadata supplied by the sample provider rather than from assay-based typing.

A note on this clone: The specificity of this receptor is unknown. Base quality data are lacking; no much larger clone is found one base away.

The research as a whole found: The amount of clinical and demographic metadata varied by source and participant and was provided uncurated.

Another Seattle source contributed samples from volunteer blood donors who had recovered from COVID-19. The collaborating institutions used their own protocols to collect whole blood in K2EDTA tubes. Collaborator samples were shipped for TCRbeta analysis as frozen whole blood, isolated PBMCs, or DNA extracted from either sample type. CDR1 and CDR2 (SGHKS, YYEKEE) derive from the germline V gene (reference sequence). V drops 4 bases and J drops 3 bases, leaving 8 bases in between. The CDR3 numbers 12 residues from cysteine through valine. Just CDR3 DNA is preserved here, 36 bases in frame from base 1. TCRbeta CDR3 regions were amplified from genomic DNA by means of the immunoSEQ Assay, a bias-controlled multiplex PCR. The published analysis was carried out like this. Within the assay, amplification of reference gene primers was used to estimate how many nucleated cells each sample contained. Sequence reads were collapsed and filtered to measure the absolute abundance of every unique TCRbeta CDR3 rearrangement. For each sample, productive Simpson clonality was calculated by taking the square root of Simpson's diversity index across productive rearrangements. Here the immuneACCESS table is served through TCRdb, limited to in-frame sequences with V and J called. Missing clones are a known gap in these copies; in checked studies unresolved V genes cover under half, and the rest lacks a known reason. V and J calls and clone size are as listed in that table; D and trimming were resolved from the DNA. The sample table contains nearly 350,000 clones; only one count was recorded for around 90% of them. The ten largest make up more than 3% of the sample.

What was sequenced was peripheral blood. This clonotype originated in a woman under 30 who had recovered from COVID-19. The rearranged segments are TRBV5-5 and TRBJ2-7, with a tentative D gene TRBD1 over 6 matching bases. CDR3 loop: CASSGQFYEQYV. The nucleotide sequence is TGTGCCAGCAGCGGACAGTTCTACGAGCAGTACGTC.